What follows describes a single TCR beta chain. No antigen is known for it. This record belongs to a study of T cells after yellow fever vaccination. General study points: Abundant contaminating clonotypes from the bulk population could appear in FACS-sorted repertoires. A weaker secondary response peaked on day 5, the primary on day 15. Only a minor proportion of clonotypes was detected across both CD4 and CD8 compartments.

They built TCR cDNA with 5'RACE template switching, a step that put in a universal primer site and UMIs. One entry per CDR3 protein, called by TCRdb with MiXCR from the 5' RACE reads. The sample lists about 630,000 distinct CDR3 sequences, over 9% occurring once. This TCR was recovered from a man aged 25-45 years who received the YFV17D yellow fever vaccine. The material sequenced was PBMCs, taken on the day of the yellow fever booster vaccination.

The CDR3 is CASSEQGGAYTEAFF. CDR3 bases: TGTGCCAGCAGTGAGCAGGGGGGCGCCTACACTGAAGCTTTCTTT. This chain links TRBV7-2 with TRBJ1-1, with 7 bases that match TRBD1. The CDR3 runs to 15 residues. V was pared by 6 bases and J by 3 bases, with 10 bases of the junction left unmatched. Germline CDR1 SGHTA, CDR2 FQGNSA.